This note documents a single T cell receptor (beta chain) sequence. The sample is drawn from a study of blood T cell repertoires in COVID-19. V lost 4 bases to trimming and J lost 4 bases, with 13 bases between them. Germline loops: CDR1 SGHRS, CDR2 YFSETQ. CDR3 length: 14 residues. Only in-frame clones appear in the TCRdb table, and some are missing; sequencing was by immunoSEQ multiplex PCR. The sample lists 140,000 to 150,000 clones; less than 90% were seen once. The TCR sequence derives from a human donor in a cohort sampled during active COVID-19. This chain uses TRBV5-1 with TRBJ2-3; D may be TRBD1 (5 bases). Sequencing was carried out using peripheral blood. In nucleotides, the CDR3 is TGCGCCAGCAGCGGGGCTTGGACGCCAGATACGCAGTATTTT. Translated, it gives CASSGAWTPDTQYF. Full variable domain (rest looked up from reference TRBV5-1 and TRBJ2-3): KAGVTQTPRYLIKTRGQQVTLSCSPISGHRSVSWYQQTPGQGLQFLFEYFSETQRNKGNFPGRFSGRQFSNSRSEMNVSTLELGDSALYLCASSGAWTPDTQYFGPGTRLTVL.